This passage covers 25 T cell receptor beta chains from one sample sequenced in a study of human T cells and chemical hapten exposure. Time point reported: patch test 1, 2 weeks after DPC sensitization. Described treatment: therapeutic diphenylcyclopropenone sensitization with weekly scalp DPC. TCRdb re-analysed the RACE reads in MiXCR, keeping a single row per CDR3 protein. The profile shows some 380,000 distinct CDR3 sequences, approximately 4.4% of them singletons. The sample in question was whole blood, obtained in connection with sensitization to the hapten diphenylcyclopropenone (DPC). The receptor source for this set is a woman between 45 and 65 years old with alopecia areata. Some clones in this sample may be carry-over from other donors' samples.

This clonotype was detected only once. This may be a read error: a much more frequent sequence differs by one nucleotide. V usage is TRBV11-2 and J usage is TRBJ2-3; D is uncertain. The CDR3 is 15 residues long. Germline CDR1 and CDR2: SGHAT and FQNNGV. CDR3 sequence reads: CTSSLGRSSTDTQYF. Here the CDR3 DNA reads TGTACCAGCAGCTTGGGAAGGTCTAGCACAGATACGCAGTATTTT.

This clonotype was observed at least ten times. This sequence joins TRBV3-1 and TRBJ2-1; D could derive from TRBD1 or TRBD2 (5 bases each). Deletions cut 6 bases from V and 9 bases from J, with 18 bases between. CDR1 is LGHDT, CDR2 YNNKEL, per germline (reference sequence). The CDR3 is made up of 14 amino acids. The CDR3 DNA reads TGTGCCAGCAGTCCCGGGACCCACTCACCTGAGCAGTTCTTC. Translation gives CASSPGTHSPEQFF.

This clonotype was seen at least ten times. The V and J genes are TRBV3-1 and TRBJ1-6; D might be TRBD1 (5 bases). Trimming took off 1 base at V and 7 bases at J, with 11 bases between the two ends. The CDR3 covers 15 residues. In germline, CDR1 is LGHDT, CDR2 YNNKEL (reference sequence). The CDR3 loop is CASSQGRAANSPLHF. The DNA for the CDR3 is TGTGCCAGCAGCCAAGGCAGGGCCGCGAATTCACCCCTCCACTTT.

The CDR3 region has the DNA TGTGCCAGCAGCCTAGGAGACAGGAGGGGAAACACCATATATTTT. Protein: CASSLGDRRGNTIYF. This chain links TRBV7-2 with TRBJ1-3, with a tentative D call TRBD1 (6 bases). The CDR3 runs 15 residues. Per germline, CDR1 SGHTA and CDR2 FQGNSA. Trimming pared 5 bases from V and 4 bases from J, leaving 15 bases between.

In this sample, this clonotype turned up a few times. This rearrangement joins TRBV5-6 to TRBJ2-7; 7 nucleotides line up with TRBD2. The CDR3 runs to 19 residues. The germline V gene encodes CDR1 SGHDT and CDR2 YYEEEE. V lost 3 bases and J lost 0; bases outside the gene matches: 18. The CDR3 sequence is CASSSGVAGLDRGSYEQYF. CDR3 sequence (DNA): TGTGCCAGCAGCTCCGGTGTAGCGGGCTTAGATCGGGGCTCCTACGAGCAGTACTTC.

This clonotype was seen many times. The chain employs TRBV11-2 and TRBJ2-4; no definite D call. The CDR3 runs to 14 residues. Germline V lookup: CDR1 SGHAT, CDR2 FQNNGV. Trimming removed 6 bases at V and 3 bases at J, with 12 bases between. CDR3 coding DNA: TGTGCCAGCAGTTTGGATCCGGTCAAAAACATTCAGTACTTC. The encoded protein is CASSLDPVKNIQYF.

This clonotype was found many times. Here the CDR3 DNA reads TGCAGTGCATCCGGGACTAGCGGAGGGGGCACAGATACGCAGTATTTT. It is translated as CSASGTSGGGTDTQYF. The V and J genes are TRBV20-1 and TRBJ2-3; 11 bases are a match to TRBD2. The germline CDR1 and CDR2 sequences are DFQATT and SNEGSKA (reference sequence). Trimming cost V 6 bases and J 1 base; bases outside gene matches: 9. This CDR3 spans 16 amino acids.

This clonotype has a handful of counts. This chain connects TRBV6-2 or TRBV6-3 to TRBJ2-7; D is possibly TRBD1 (6 bases). There are 15 residues in the CDR3. Trimming removed 2 bases from V and 2 bases from J, with 13 bases in between. Germline V gene data show CDR1 as MNHEY and CDR2 as SVGEGT. This CDR3 is CASSYTTGPPYEQYF. CDR3 nucleotides: TGTGCCAGCAGTTACACGACAGGTCCCCCCTACGAGCAGTACTTC.

Comment on this clonotype: This may be a read error, as it is one base from a much larger clone. This chain uses TRBV25-1 with TRBJ2-1, with D hard to call. The CDR3 sequence is 12 residues long. Germline-derived CDR1 and CDR2 are MGHDK and SYGVNS. CDR3 in amino acids: CASSDGPPEQLF. The CDR3 coding sequence is TGTGCCAGCAGTGATGGCCCCCCTGAGCAGTTATTC.

This clonotype came up a few times. The gene calls are TRBV11-2 and TRBJ2-3; D is unresolved. Germline CDR1 is SGHAT and CDR2 is FQNNGV. The CDR3 totals 12 residues. The germline V and J ends were trimmed by 4 bases and 2 bases, with 4 bases remaining between them. CDR3 coding DNA: TGTGCCAGCAGCTACTTCACAGATACGCAGTATTTT. Protein: CASSYFTDTQYF. Using reference TRBV11-2 and TRBJ2-3 for the parts outside the CDR3, the full variable domain is EAGVAQSPRYKIIEKRQSVAFWCNPISGHATLYWYQQILGQGPKLLIQFQNNGVVDDSQLPKDRFSAERLKGVDSTLKIQPAKLEDSAVYLCASSYFTDTQYFGPGTRLTVL.

The rearrangement links TRBV6-2 or TRBV6-3 to TRBJ2-7; D is uncertain. This CDR3 has 13 residues. Germline V lookup: CDR1 MNHEY, CDR2 SVGEGT. V lost 2 bases and J 0 bases, leaving 5 bases between the germline ends. Here the CDR3 reads CASSYTSSYEQYF. The CDR3 DNA follows: TGTGCCAGCAGTTACACAAGCTCCTACGAGCAGTACTTC.

This clonotype has at least ten counts. The chain is built from TRBV6-2 or TRBV6-3 and TRBJ2-3; 8 bases are shared with TRBD1. The germline gives CDR1 MNHEY, CDR2 SVGEGT. This CDR3 contains 14 residues. Trimming at V came to 5 bases and at J to 6 bases, leaving 7 bases not matched to a gene. The CDR3 reads CASSPRQGADTQYF. The CDR3 region has the DNA TGTGCCAGCAGTCCACGGCAGGGGGCGGATACGCAGTATTTT.

The V gene is TRBV4-1, the J gene TRBJ2-1; no reliable D call. Trimming took off 0 bases at V and 8 bases at J, with 8 bases between the two ends. The length of the CDR3 is 13 residues. CDR1 MGHRA and CDR2 YSYEKL come from the germline V gene. The CDR3 loop reads CASSQDPNDEQFF. The CDR3 nucleotides read TGCGCCAGCAGCCAAGACCCTAACGATGAGCAGTTCTTC.

This clonotype was counted ten times or more. This chain uses TRBV7-3 with TRBJ2-3, with 8 bases identical to TRBD2. The germline gives CDR1 SGHTA, CDR2 FQGTGA. The CDR3 length is 16 residues. V was clipped by 5 bases and J by 0 bases; unmatched bases: 7. The CDR3 bases are TGTGCCAGCAGCGTGAGCGGGGGACTTAGCACAGATACGCAGTATTTT. This encodes CASSVSGGLSTDTQYF.

This clonotype has ten or more counts. The chain uses TRBV20-1 and TRBJ1-1, with 9 nucleotides matching TRBD1. This CDR3 contains 18 residues. Germline CDR1 DFQATT, CDR2 SNEGSKA (reference sequence). The V and J ends lost 6 bases and 0 bases, in that order; junction bases with no gene match: 17. CDR3 residues: CSAPLGQGLGFMNTEAFF. DNA for the CDR3: TGCAGTGCCCCTCTGGGACAGGGTCTGGGTTTCATGAACACTGAAGCTTTCTTT.

This clonotype was seen only a few times. The chain is built from TRBV7-6 and TRBJ2-5; 8 positions agree with TRBD2. From germline, CDR1 is SGHVS and CDR2 FNYEAQ. V shed 1 base and J 2 bases; nucleotides not matched to a gene: 6. The CDR3 covers 16 residues. Here the CDR3 reads CASSLVNGGGQETQYF. DNA of the CDR3: TGTGCCAGCAGCTTAGTAAATGGCGGGGGGCAAGAGACCCAGTACTTC.

There are a few counts of this clonotype. The J gene is TRBJ1-5, the V gene TRBV6-1, with 11 bases aligning to TRBD1. Germline V gene data show CDR1 as MNHNS and CDR2 as SASEGT. V gave up 5 bases and J gave up 8 bases; unmatched junction bases: 5. The CDR3 sequence is 14 residues long. The CDR3 DNA reads TGTGCCAGCAGTTTGGGACAGGGGGAAAAGCCCCAGCATTTT. Its protein is CASSLGQGEKPQHF.

This clonotype came up a few times. The V call is TRBV18, the J call TRBJ2-1; unclear D gene. Looked up from germline, CDR1 is KGHSH and CDR2 is LQKENI. Trimming removed 3 bases at V and 9 bases at J, with 12 bases between. The CDR3 totals 13 residues. CDR3 sequence reads: CASSPPTRTEQFF. The DNA of the CDR3 is TGTGCCAGCTCACCCCCGACAAGAACTGAGCAGTTCTTC.

The table lists this clonotype with a few counts. J is TRBJ1-1 and V is TRBV20-1, with D unclear. The CDR3 consists of 14 residues. The V end lost 2 bases, the J end lost 0 bases, and 10 bases lay between the germline ends. Germline CDR1 and CDR2: DFQATT and SNEGSKA (reference sequence). The CDR3 sequence is CSARSLGMNTEAFF. The CDR3 DNA follows: TGCAGTGCTAGAAGCCTGGGTATGAACACTGAAGCTTTCTTT.

This clonotype came up many times. The genes are TRBV20-1 and TRBJ1-2; weak D call: TRBD1 (6 bases). CDR1 and CDR2 (germline): DFQATT, SNEGSKA (reference sequence). The CDR3 is made up of 14 amino acids. CDR3 DNA sequence: TGCAGCCCCTCAGACAGGCCCTTTAACTATGGCTACACCTTC. It translates to CSPSDRPFNYGYTF.

There are a few counts of this clonotype. This sequence joins TRBV6-6 and TRBJ1-6, with 10 bases that match TRBD1. V was clipped by 10 bases and J by 10 bases; unmatched bases: 7. Germline assignment: CDR1 MNHNY and CDR2 SVGAGI (reference sequence). CDR3 length equals 13 residues. CDR3 sequence (DNA): TGTGCCACCAATGGACAGGGGGAATCACCCCTCCACTTT. It codes for CATNGQGESPLHF.

This clonotype was recorded a few times. The chain has TRBV3-1 and TRBJ1-6; D unresolved. Germline CDR1 and CDR2: LGHDT and YNNKEL (reference sequence). Trimming took 5 bases from V and 5 from J, leaving 7 bases between them. The CDR3 loop spans 13 amino acids. The chain's CDR3 is CASSVSNNSPLHF. CDR3 DNA sequence: TGTGCCAGCAGCGTGAGCAATAATTCACCCCTCCACTTT.

This clonotype was detected ten times or more. The gene calls are TRBV18 and TRBJ2-1; no reliable D call. Looked up from germline, CDR1 is KGHSH and CDR2 is LQKENI. The germline V and J ends were trimmed by 3 bases and 7 bases, with 13 bases remaining between them. The CDR3 has 14 amino acids. CDR3 in DNA: TGTGCCAGCTCACCCCCTTCAATGCGGAATGAGCAGTTCTTC. This sequence encodes CASSPPSMRNEQFF.

This clonotype came up many times. The V and J genes are TRBV7-2 and TRBJ2-6; D unclear. The CDR3 totals 16 residues. Germline CDR1 and CDR2: SGHTA and FQGNSA. V was cut by 7 bases and J by 0 bases, with 13 bases left in between. CDR3 residues: CASTSSGGSGANVLTF. As DNA, the CDR3 is TGTGCCAGCACCTCGTCCGGCGGCTCTGGGGCCAACGTCCTGACTTTC.

This clonotype was detected only a few times. The chain employs TRBV5-1 and TRBJ1-1; D is perhaps TRBD1 (6 bases). Germline V lookup: CDR1 SGHRS, CDR2 YFSETQ. This CDR3 region has 13 residues. The V and J ends lost 7 bases and 4 bases respectively, with 14 bases between them. CDR3 sequence (DNA): TGCGCCAGCGGAACAGGGTCGGGCACTGAAGCTTTCTTT. This gives the protein CASGTGSGTEAFF.